This is a list of T cell receptor beta chains from one sample in a study of blood T cells in healthy people across ages. In TCRdb, the 5' RACE reads were re-called with MiXCR into one record per CDR3 protein. The data hold 550,000 to 750,000 distinct CDR3 sequences, with around a fifth observed a single time. Sequencing input: blood. These receptors originate from a man between 65 and 79 years old in good health. CDR3s include the opening cysteine and the closing phenylalanine or tryptophan. D genes are given only for firm matches. Clone size is given for some rows only: seen once, a few or many times, or a class if the clone is expanded.

d_call: TRBD2; clone_size: .; j_call: TRBJ2-7; v_call: TRBV7-8; cdr3_nt: TGTGCCAGCAGTTACCGGGAGGTCTCCTACGAGCAGTACTTC; cdr3_aa: CASSYREVSYEQYF
d_call: .; clone_size: .; j_call: TRBJ1-4; v_call: TRBV20-1; cdr3_nt: TGCAGTGTTAAGTGGCCGGGTGGGGAAAAACTGTTTTTT; cdr3_aa: CSVKWPGGEKLFF
d_call: .; clone_size: .; j_call: TRBJ2-7; v_call: TRBV20-1; cdr3_nt: TGCAGTGCTAGAGGTTTTGGCAGCAACTACGAGCAGTACTTC; cdr3_aa: CSARGFGSNYEQYF
d_call: .; clone_size: .; j_call: TRBJ2-7; v_call: TRBV25-1; cdr3_nt: TGTGTCAGCAGTGAGGGCAATTTCGCGCAGTACTTC; cdr3_aa: CVSSEGNFAQYF
d_call: TRBD2; clone_size: .; j_call: TRBJ2-1; v_call: TRBV3-1; cdr3_nt: TGTGCCAGCAGCCAAGATCCAGGGACTAGCGCTGAGCAGTTCTTC; cdr3_aa: CASSQDPGTSAEQFF
d_call: TRBD1; clone_size: .; j_call: TRBJ2-7; v_call: TRBV9; cdr3_nt: TGTGCCAGCAGCGTAGAGGGGGCTGGCGAGCAGTACTTC; cdr3_aa: CASSVEGAGEQYF
d_call: .; clone_size: few; j_call: TRBJ2-3; v_call: TRBV14; cdr3_nt: TGTGCCAGCAGCCAACGCCTGACAGATACGCAGTATTTT; cdr3_aa: CASSQRLTDTQYF
d_call: .; clone_size: few; j_call: TRBJ2-4; v_call: TRBV7-9; cdr3_nt: TGTGCCAGCAGCTTGGGGGCGGGAAACATTCAGTACTTC; cdr3_aa: CASSLGAGNIQYF
d_call: TRBD1; clone_size: .; j_call: TRBJ1-2; v_call: TRBV20-1; cdr3_nt: TGCAGTGCTAGTGGGACAGGGGCAGTAAGGGGCGGCTACACCTTC; cdr3_aa: CSASGTGAVRGGYTF
d_call: TRBD1; clone_size: few; j_call: TRBJ2-7; v_call: TRBV10-3; cdr3_nt: TGTGCCATCAGTTGGGACAGGGGCGAGCAGTACTTC; cdr3_aa: CAISWDRGEQYF
d_call: TRBD2; clone_size: .; j_call: TRBJ2-3; v_call: TRBV4-1; cdr3_nt: TGCGCCAGCAGCCAAGTTAGCGGGAGGACAGATACGCAGTATTTT; cdr3_aa: CASSQVSGRTDTQYF
d_call: TRBD1; clone_size: few; j_call: TRBJ2-1; v_call: TRBV3-1; cdr3_nt: TGTGCCAACAGCCAACTAGGACAGGGCCGCTACAATGAGCAGTTCTTC; cdr3_aa: CANSQLGQGRYNEQFF
d_call: TRBD2; clone_size: few; j_call: TRBJ2-3; v_call: TRBV10-1; cdr3_nt: TGCGCCAGCAGTGAACAGCGGGGACTAGATACGCAGTATTTT; cdr3_aa: CASSEQRGLDTQYF
d_call: TRBD2; clone_size: .; j_call: TRBJ2-7; v_call: TRBV19; cdr3_nt: TGTGCCAGTACCCGGGCGGGAGGTCTCGAGCAGTACTTC; cdr3_aa: CASTRAGGLEQYF
d_call: TRBD1; clone_size: .; j_call: TRBJ1-1; v_call: TRBV29-1; cdr3_nt: TGCAGCGGGGGAATGGGACAGGGGGCGCGCACTGAAGCTTTCTTT; cdr3_aa: CSGGMGQGARTEAFF
d_call: .; clone_size: once; j_call: TRBJ1-5; v_call: TRBV9; cdr3_nt: TGTGCCAGCAGCGTATCGGCCCAGGGACAGCCCCAGCATTTT; cdr3_aa: CASSVSAQGQPQHF
d_call: .; clone_size: few; j_call: TRBJ2-6; v_call: TRBV15; cdr3_nt: TGTGCCACCAGCAGCTCTGGGGCCAACGTCCTGACTTTC; cdr3_aa: CATSSSGANVLTF
d_call: TRBD1; clone_size: few; j_call: TRBJ1-2; v_call: TRBV20-1; cdr3_nt: TGCAGTGCTAGCGAAGGGACAGAATATGGCTACACCTTC; cdr3_aa: CSASEGTEYGYTF
d_call: .; clone_size: few; j_call: TRBJ2-5; v_call: TRBV5-1; cdr3_nt: TGCGCCAGCAGCTTGGAAGGGGTAGCACAAGAGACCCAGTACTTC; cdr3_aa: CASSLEGVAQETQYF
d_call: .; clone_size: .; j_call: TRBJ1-2; v_call: TRBV5-1; cdr3_nt: TGCGCCAGCAGCGCGACAATCAACTATGGCTACACCTTC; cdr3_aa: CASSATINYGYTF
d_call: .; clone_size: .; j_call: TRBJ2-5; v_call: TRBV6-2/TRBV6-3; cdr3_nt: TGTGCCAGCAGTTCCACACTAGTGCGGGAGACCCAGTACTTC; cdr3_aa: CASSSTLVRETQYF
d_call: .; clone_size: .; j_call: TRBJ2-7; v_call: TRBV20-1; cdr3_nt: TGCAGTGCTGGCGACAGGCGTGGGTCCTACGAGCAGTACTTC; cdr3_aa: CSAGDRRGSYEQYF
d_call: .; clone_size: .; j_call: TRBJ1-5; v_call: TRBV5-1; cdr3_nt: TGCGCCAGCAGCTTATTGGGGGATAACAATCAGCCCCAGCATTTT; cdr3_aa: CASSLLGDNNQPQHF
d_call: .; clone_size: many; j_call: TRBJ2-7; v_call: TRBV20-1; cdr3_nt: TGCAGTGCCCCCCGGGTGTGGGACCCCTACGAGCAGTACTTC; cdr3_aa: CSAPRVWDPYEQYF
d_call: .; clone_size: .; j_call: TRBJ2-7; v_call: TRBV7-2; cdr3_nt: TGTGCCAGCAGCTTAGCGGGAGTGAACGAGCAGTACTTC; cdr3_aa: CASSLAGVNEQYF
d_call: .; clone_size: .; j_call: TRBJ2-5; v_call: TRBV7-8; cdr3_nt: TGTGCCAGCAGCTTACGAGTGTTTGCGGCACTCCAAGAGACCCAGTACTTC; cdr3_aa: CASSLRVFAALQETQYF
d_call: .; clone_size: few; j_call: TRBJ2-5; v_call: TRBV29-1; cdr3_nt: TGCAGCGTGGGGAGTTCGTACCAAGAGACCCAGTACTTC; cdr3_aa: CSVGSSYQETQYF
d_call: .; clone_size: .; j_call: TRBJ2-2; v_call: TRBV10-3; cdr3_nt: TGTGCCATCGGTCAGGGGCAGTTGAACACCGGGGAGCTGTTTTTT; cdr3_aa: CAIGQGQLNTGELFF
d_call: .; clone_size: .; j_call: TRBJ2-1; v_call: TRBV10-3; cdr3_nt: TGTGCCATTTCGACAGGCTCCTACAATGAGCAGTTCTTC; cdr3_aa: CAISTGSYNEQFF
d_call: TRBD2; clone_size: many; j_call: TRBJ2-7; v_call: TRBV5-1; cdr3_nt: TGCGCCAGCAGCCAAGGGACTAGCGGTTACGAGCAGTACTTC; cdr3_aa: CASSQGTSGYEQYF
d_call: TRBD2; clone_size: few; j_call: TRBJ2-7; v_call: TRBV7-2; cdr3_nt: TGTGCCAGCAGTTTAGGAGGGGCGGGAGATTACGAGCAGTACTTC; cdr3_aa: CASSLGGAGDYEQYF
d_call: .; clone_size: many; j_call: TRBJ1-2; v_call: TRBV6-2/TRBV6-3; cdr3_nt: TGTGCCAGCAGTTACTACAGCGCAGGGTCGAACTATGGCTACACCTTC; cdr3_aa: CASSYYSAGSNYGYTF
d_call: .; clone_size: few; j_call: TRBJ2-2; v_call: TRBV5-1; cdr3_nt: TGCGCCAGCGGATCGTCGGGAAGCTTCAAGGAGCTGTTTTTT; cdr3_aa: CASGSSGSFKELFF